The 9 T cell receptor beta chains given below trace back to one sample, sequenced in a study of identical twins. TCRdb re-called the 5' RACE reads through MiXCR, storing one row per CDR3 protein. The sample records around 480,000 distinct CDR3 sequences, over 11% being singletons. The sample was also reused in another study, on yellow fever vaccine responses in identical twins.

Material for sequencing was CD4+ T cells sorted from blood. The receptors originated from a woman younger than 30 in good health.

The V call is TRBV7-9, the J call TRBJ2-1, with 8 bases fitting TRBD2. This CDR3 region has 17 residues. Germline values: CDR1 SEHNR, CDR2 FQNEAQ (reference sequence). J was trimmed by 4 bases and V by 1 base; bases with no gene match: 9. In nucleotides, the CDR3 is TGTGCCAGCAGCTTAGGGAATGAGCGGGAGCCATACAATGAGCAGTTCTTC. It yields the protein CASSLGNEREPYNEQFF.

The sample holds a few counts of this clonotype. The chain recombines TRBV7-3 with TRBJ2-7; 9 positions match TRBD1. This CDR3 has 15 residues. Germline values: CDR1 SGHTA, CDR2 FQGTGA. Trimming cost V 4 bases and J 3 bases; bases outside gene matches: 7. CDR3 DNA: TGTGCCAGCAGCTCGACCGGGACAGGGATCTACGAGCAGTACTTC. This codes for CASSSTGTGIYEQYF.

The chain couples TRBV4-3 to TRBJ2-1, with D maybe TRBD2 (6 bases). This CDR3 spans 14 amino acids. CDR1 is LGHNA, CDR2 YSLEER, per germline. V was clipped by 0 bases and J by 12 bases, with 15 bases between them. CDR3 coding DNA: TGCGCCAGCAGCCAAGATTCCCCGGCGGGATGGCAGTTCTTC. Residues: CASSQDSPAGWQFF.

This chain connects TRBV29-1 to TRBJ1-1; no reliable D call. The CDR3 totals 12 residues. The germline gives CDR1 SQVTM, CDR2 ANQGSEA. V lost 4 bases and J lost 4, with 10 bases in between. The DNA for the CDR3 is TGCAGCGTTGCAAAGACGGGCACTGAAGCTTTCTTT. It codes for CSVAKTGTEAFF.

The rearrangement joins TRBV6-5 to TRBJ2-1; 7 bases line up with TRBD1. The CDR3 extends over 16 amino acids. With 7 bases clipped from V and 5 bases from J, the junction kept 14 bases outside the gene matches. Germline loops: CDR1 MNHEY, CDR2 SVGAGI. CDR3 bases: TGTGCCAGCACCTTACTTATTAAGGGGGCCGACAATGAGCAGTTCTTC. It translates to CASTLLIKGADNEQFF.

Written as DNA, the CDR3 is TGCAGCGTTGGGTCAGGGAGAGAGACCCAGTACTTC. Encoded protein: CSVGSGRETQYF. The V and J genes are TRBV29-1 and TRBJ2-5; D might be TRBD1 or TRBD2, each matching 5 bases. V lost 4 bases to trimming and J lost 4 bases, with 10 bases between them. CDR3 length: 12 residues. Looked up from germline, CDR1 is SQVTM and CDR2 is ANQGSEA.

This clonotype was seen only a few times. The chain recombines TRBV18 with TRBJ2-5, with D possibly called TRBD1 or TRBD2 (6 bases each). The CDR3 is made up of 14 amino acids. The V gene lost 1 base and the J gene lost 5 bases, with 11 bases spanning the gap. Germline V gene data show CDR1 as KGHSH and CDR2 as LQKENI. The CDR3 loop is CASSPQGGLETQYF. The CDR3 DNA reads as TGTGCCAGCTCACCACAGGGGGGCTTGGAGACCCAGTACTTC.

In DNA, the CDR3 is TGTGCCAGCACGATCCTGGGACTAGCGGGAGTTACCGGGGAGCTGTTTTTT. This sequence encodes CASTILGLAGVTGELFF. The V call is TRBV12-3 or TRBV12-4, the J call TRBJ2-2, with 14 bases aligning to TRBD2. V gave up 7 bases and J gave up 5 bases; unmatched junction bases: 9. The CDR3 extends over 17 amino acids.

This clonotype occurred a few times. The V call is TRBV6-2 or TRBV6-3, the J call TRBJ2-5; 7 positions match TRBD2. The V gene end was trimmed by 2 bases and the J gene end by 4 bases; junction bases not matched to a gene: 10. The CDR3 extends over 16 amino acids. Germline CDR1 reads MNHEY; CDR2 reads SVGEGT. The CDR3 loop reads CASSYDPRDYTETQYF. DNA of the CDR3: TGTGCCAGCAGTTACGACCCGCGGGACTACACAGAGACCCAGTACTTC.